One sample yielded the 10 T cell receptor beta chains listed below, sequenced in a study of blood T cell repertoires in COVID-19. The assay was immunoSEQ multiplex PCR, and TCRdb's table has in-frame clones only and misses some. The top ten clones hold roughly 20% of a sample with tens of thousands of clones, more than 75% of them seen once. What was sequenced was peripheral blood. These receptors all come from a human donor in a cohort sampled during active COVID-19.

The J gene is TRBJ2-7, the V gene TRBV27, with 9 nucleotides matching TRBD1. Trimming at V came to 4 bases and at J to 2 bases, leaving 6 bases not matched to a gene. The CDR3 is 15 amino acids. CDR1 is MNHEY and CDR2 is SMNVEV in the germline V gene (reference sequence). CDR3 amino acids: CASSYGQGRTYEQYF. The CDR3 DNA reads as TGTGCCAGCAGTTACGGACAGGGGAGGACCTACGAGCAGTACTTC.

The genes are TRBV28 and TRBJ1-2; maybe TRBD1 (5 bases). The CDR3 is made up of 15 amino acids. The germline V gene encodes CDR1 MDHEN and CDR2 SYDVKM. V dropped 10 bases and J dropped 3 bases, with 21 bases sitting between them. As DNA, the CDR3 is TGTGCCACCCAACCGGGTTCCCAAGGGGACTATGGCTACACCTTC. Translated, it gives CATQPGSQGDYGYTF.

This clone showed up just a few times. The rearrangement uses TRBV12-3 or TRBV12-4 and TRBJ1-2; perhaps TRBD1 as D (5 bases). The V end lost 3 bases, the J end lost 9 bases, and 11 bases lay between the germline ends. The CDR3 is 12 amino acids. Here the CDR3 DNA reads TGTGCCAGCAGTTTTGGGGGGAGGAGCTACACCTTC. Its translation: CASSFGGRSYTF.

The rearrangement joins TRBV6-5 to TRBJ2-3, with 14 bases that match TRBD2. J was trimmed by 14 bases and V by 6 bases; bases with no gene match: 7. The germline CDR1 and CDR2 sequences are MNHEY and SVGAGI. CDR3 length: 13 residues. The CDR3 here is CASSQGTSGGRYF. The CDR3 DNA reads TGTGCCAGCAGCCAAGGGACTAGCGGGGGAAGGTATTTT.

This clone showed up just once. The chain carries TRBV6-1 and TRBJ2-7, with D uncertain. CDR1 MNHNS and CDR2 SASEGT come from the germline V gene. V was cut by 2 bases and J by 4 bases, with 12 bases left in between. The CDR3 is 14 amino acids. CDR3 sequence: CASSETGYAYEQYF. As DNA, the CDR3 is TGTGCCAGCAGTGAAACGGGTTACGCTTACGAGCAGTACTTC.

The chain links TRBV28 to TRBJ2-7; a possible D gene is TRBD1 (5 bases). V lost 5 bases to trimming and J lost 2 bases, with 16 bases between them. The germline gives CDR1 MDHEN, CDR2 SYDVKM. There are 15 residues in the CDR3. CDR3 coding DNA: TGTGCCAGCAGTCCCCTCACGACAGCCCCCTACGAGCAGTACTTC. It codes for CASSPLTTAPYEQYF.

The rearrangement links TRBV5-1 to TRBJ1-2; 8 bases are shared with TRBD1. This CDR3 contains 15 residues. The V gene end was trimmed by 0 bases and the J gene end by 4 bases; junction bases not matched to a gene: 5. CDR1 SGHRS and CDR2 YFSETQ come from the germline V gene. The CDR3 sequence: CASSLAGQGPYGYTF. CDR3 nucleotides: TGCGCCAGCAGCTTGGCCGGACAGGGCCCCTATGGCTACACCTTC.

The CDR3, as DNA: TGCAGCGTTGGACTAGCGGGTGGCTACGAGCAGTACTTC. This sequence encodes CSVGLAGGYEQYF. The J gene is TRBJ2-7, the V gene TRBV29-1; TRBD2 matches 10 bases. The CDR3 runs 13 residues. The germline CDR1 and CDR2 sequences are SQVTM and ANQGSEA. The trim removed 4 bases at V and 3 bases at J, leaving 3 bases unmatched.

The V and J genes are TRBV7-2 and TRBJ2-1; perhaps TRBD2 as D (6 bases). The CDR3 has 15 amino acids. Trimming shortened V by 1 base and J by 2 bases, and 9 bases separated the two germline ends. Germline CDR1 is SGHTA and CDR2 is FQGNSA. Written as DNA, the CDR3 is TGTGCCAGCAGCTTAGGCGGGAAGACCTACAATGAGCAGTTCTTC. As protein: CASSLGGKTYNEQFF.

The V gene is TRBV27, the J gene TRBJ1-5; the D gene is possibly TRBD1 (5 bases). V was clipped by 6 bases and J by 3 bases, with 15 bases between them. Per germline, CDR1 MNHEY and CDR2 SMNVEV (reference sequence). CDR3 size: 15 residues. This CDR3 reads CASRGAASVNQPQHF. The CDR3 DNA reads TGTGCCAGCAGAGGGGCTGCCAGTGTCAATCAGCCCCAGCATTTT.